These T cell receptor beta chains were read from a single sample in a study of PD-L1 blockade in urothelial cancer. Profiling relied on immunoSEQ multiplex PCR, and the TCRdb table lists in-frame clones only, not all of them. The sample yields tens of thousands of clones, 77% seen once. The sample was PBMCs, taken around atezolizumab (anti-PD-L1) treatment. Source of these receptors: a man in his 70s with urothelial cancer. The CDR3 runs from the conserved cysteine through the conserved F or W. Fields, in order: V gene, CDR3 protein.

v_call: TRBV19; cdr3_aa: CASSIGLANTGELFF
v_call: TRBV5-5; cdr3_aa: CASSLGGDNQPQHF
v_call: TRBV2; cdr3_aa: CASRAGTRRGNEQFF
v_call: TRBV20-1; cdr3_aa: CSARASYEQYF
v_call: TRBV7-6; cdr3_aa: CASSLGGAFSSGNTIYF
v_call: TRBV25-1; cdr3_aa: CASSEAGTGGRGYTF
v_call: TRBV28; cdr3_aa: CASSEVRGSNQPQHF
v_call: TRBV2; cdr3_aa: CASRGAQGVTNQPQHF
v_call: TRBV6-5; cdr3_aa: CASSQRSGNYGYTF
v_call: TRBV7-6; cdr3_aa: CASSLSIGGLGEQYF
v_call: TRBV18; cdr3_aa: CASSPPSGSDSLHF
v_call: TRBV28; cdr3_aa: CASRHRGQWNTEAFF
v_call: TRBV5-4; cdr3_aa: CASSPITGDYGYTF
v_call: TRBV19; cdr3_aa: CASSATGQVYEQYF
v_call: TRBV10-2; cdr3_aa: CASSVAQSLYEQYF
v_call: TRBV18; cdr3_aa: CASSLFENRGRGYEQYF